The 14 T cell receptor beta chains presented below share a single source sample, sequenced in a study of persistence of HIV-infected CD4 T cells. The stimulus was lysate of CMV-infected fibroblasts, roughly 10 ug/mL. Sorting of responding CD4+ T cells relied on upregulated CD40 ligand together with CD69. No antigens are known for them. Sequencing used immunoSEQ version 4 in survey mode. Clones were read by immunoSEQ multiplex PCR, and TCRdb kept only the in-frame ones, dropping some. Of under 20,000 clones listed, around 78% are singletons. Sample: CD4+ T cells sorted from PBMCs after roughly 17-hour stimulation, taken from a patient who received antiretroviral therapy. All receptors derive from an adult man with HIV who was CMV-seropositive.

V is TRBV19 and J is TRBJ1-5; no definite D call. The CDR3 is 14 amino acids. V lost 6 bases, J lost 9 bases, and 18 bases lay in between. Germline CDR1 and CDR2: LNHDA and SQIVND (reference sequence). In DNA, the CDR3 is TGTGCCAGTAGCCCAGGAGAATTTACTCGGCCCCAGCATTTT. Translated: CASSPGEFTRPQHF.

Concerning this clone itself: Other DNA sequences of this sample code for an identical CDR3. The V call is TRBV5-1, the J call TRBJ1-4, with a tentative D call TRBD1 (6 bases). CDR3 length equals 15 residues. V lost 4 bases to trimming and J lost 10 bases, with 20 bases between them. Germline V gene data show CDR1 as SGHRS and CDR2 as YFSETQ. The DNA of the CDR3 is TGCGCCAGCAGCCCGGGGGGCAGTAGTCCCGGAAAACTGTTTTTT. Encoded protein: CASSPGGSSPGKLFF.

The rearrangement links TRBV7-3 to TRBJ1-1; 9 bases match TRBD1. The CDR3 loop spans 15 amino acids. CDR1 and CDR2 (germline): SGHTA, FQGTGA. Trimming cost V 2 bases and J 1 base; bases outside gene matches: 2. The DNA for the CDR3 is TGTGCCAGCAGCTTACAGACAGGGGGGAACACTGAAGCTTTCTTT. Translation gives CASSLQTGGNTEAFF.

CDR3 region: CASSSRGIYEQYF. As DNA, the CDR3 is TGTGCCAGCAGCTCCCGGGGGATATACGAGCAGTACTTC. The chain employs TRBV7-9 and TRBJ2-7; weak D call: TRBD2 (6 bases). Trimming took off 4 bases at V and 4 bases at J, with 11 bases between the two ends. The CDR3 is 13 residues long. Germline lookup yields CDR1 SEHNR and CDR2 FQNEAQ (reference sequence).

This rearrangement joins TRBV30 to TRBJ1-3; 7 positions agree with TRBD1. The germline V gene has CDR1 GTSNPN and CDR2 SVGIG (reference sequence). The trim removed 1 base at V and 7 bases at J, leaving 7 bases unmatched. CDR3 length equals 14 residues. The CDR3 spells CAWSAIDRVNTIYF. CDR3 bases: TGTGCCTGGAGTGCTATCGACAGGGTGAACACCATATATTTT.

The chain recombines TRBV28 with TRBJ2-4, with D possibly TRBD2 on 5 matching bases. V shed 3 bases and J shed 6 bases, with 9 bases lying between them. Germline V gives CDR1 MDHEN, CDR2 SYDVKM. The CDR3 runs 13 residues. This CDR3 is CASSFGSGNIQYF. In DNA, the CDR3 is TGTGCCAGCAGTTTTGGGAGTGGAAACATTCAGTACTTC.

This chain links TRBV7-8 with TRBJ1-5; a weak D match, TRBD1 (5 bases). The ends were cut back, 4 bases at V and 3 bases at J, with 13 bases in the middle. Per germline, CDR1 SGHVS and CDR2 FQNEAQ. The CDR3 runs to 15 residues. CDR3 DNA: TGTGCCAGCAGCTGGATGGGGGGTAACAATCAGCCCCAGCATTTT. This codes for CASSWMGGNNQPQHF.

This chain joins TRBV6-5 and TRBJ2-7; D may be TRBD1 (5 bases). Trimming pared 2 bases from V and 3 bases from J, leaving 11 bases between. This CDR3 region has 14 residues. Germline assignment: CDR1 MNHEY and CDR2 SVGAGI. CDR3 residues: CASSYKDKNYEQYF. The CDR3 nucleotides are TGTGCCAGCAGTTACAAGGACAAGAACTACGAGCAGTACTTC.

The CDR3 DNA follows: TGTGCCAGCACTCCGGGAGGGATGAACACCGGGGAGCTGTTTTTT. Translation: CASTPGGMNTGELFF. The chain recombines TRBV6-5 with TRBJ2-2, with 8 bases lining up with TRBD2. This CDR3 has 15 amino acids. Trimming at V came to 7 bases and at J to 1 base, leaving 5 bases not matched to a gene. In germline, CDR1 is MNHEY, CDR2 SVGAGI.

Only one count was recorded for this clone. This chain links TRBV29-1 with TRBJ1-5; a weak D match, TRBD1 (5 bases). From germline, CDR1 is SQVTM and CDR2 ANQGSEA. Trimming removed 4 bases at V and 1 base at J, with 11 bases between. The CDR3 runs 14 residues. The CDR3 spells CSVATGGSNQPQHF. In DNA form, the CDR3 reads TGCAGCGTTGCGACGGGGGGAAGCAATCAGCCCCAGCATTTT.

This sequence joins TRBV3-1 (or the pseudogene TRBV3-2) and TRBJ1-5; possible D gene TRBD1, 6 bases. CDR1 LGHDT and CDR2 YNNKEL come from the germline V gene (reference sequence). Trimming took off 1 base at V and 2 bases at J, with 6 bases between the two ends. The CDR3 runs to 14 residues. The CDR3 region has the DNA TGTGCCAGCAGCCAAGCAGGGGGCAATCAGCCCCAGCATTTT. Amino acid sequence: CASSQAGGNQPQHF.

Worth noting for this clone: One end of the junction does not line up with germline, which may come from a read error. Other DNA sequences within the sample encode an identical CDR3. V gene TRBV7-9 combines with J gene TRBJ1-5; D unresolved. The length of the CDR3 is 13 residues. Germline values: CDR1 SEHNR, CDR2 FQNEAQ (reference sequence). The CDR3 coding sequence is TGTGCCAGCAGCCTAGCAGCTAATCAGCCCCAGCATTTT. Translating gives CASSLAANQPQHF. Using reference TRBV7-9 and TRBJ1-5 for the parts outside the CDR3, the full variable domain is DTGVSQNPRHKITKRGQNVTFRCDPISEHNRLYWYRQTLGQGPEFLTYFQNEAQLEKSRLLSDRFSAERPKGSFSTLEIQRTEQGDSAMYLCASSLAANQPQHFGDGTRLSIL.

The chain employs TRBV2 and TRBJ2-7, with TRBD1 matching 10 bases. With 8 bases clipped from V and 4 bases from J, the junction kept 8 bases outside the gene matches. Per the germline V gene, CDR1 is SNHLY and CDR2 is FYNNEI. The CDR3 sequence is 14 residues long. This CDR3 is CASQGGTGEYEQYF. In DNA form, the CDR3 reads TGTGCCAGCCAAGGGGGGACAGGGGAATACGAGCAGTACTTC. Together with reference TRBV2 and TRBJ2-7, the CDR3 gives the full variable domain: EPEVTQTPSHQVTQMGQEVILRCVPISNHLYFYWYRQILGQKVEFLVSFYNNEISEKSEIFDDQFSVERPDGSNFTLKIRSTKLEDSAMYFCASQGGTGEYEQYFGPGTRLTVT.

The rearrangement uses TRBV5-4 and TRBJ1-1; D unresolved. This CDR3 is built from 13 residues. The V and J ends lost 0 bases and 1 base respectively, with 4 bases between them. Germline V gene data show CDR1 as SGHNT and CDR2 as YYREEE (reference sequence). The CDR3 DNA sequence: TGTGCCAGCAGCTTGGATCGGAACACTGAAGCTTTCTTT. It yields the protein CASSLDRNTEAFF.